One sample yielded the 26 T cell receptor beta chains listed below, sequenced in a study of blood T cell repertoires in COVID-19. Method: immunoSEQ multiplex PCR; TCRdb's copy keeps in-frame clones and lacks some. The repertoire consists of about 260,000 clones, with 80% to 90% occurring once and the leading ten covering less than 1.6%. Sequencing input: peripheral blood. The receptors originated from a woman in her thirties or forties who had recovered from COVID-19.

The chain couples TRBV3-1 (or the pseudogene TRBV3-2) to TRBJ1-4; D remains ambiguous. Germline V gene sequence: CDR1 LGHDT, CDR2 YNNKEL (reference sequence). With 1 base removed from V and 4 bases from J, the gap between germline ends came to 10 bases. CDR3 length: 15 amino acids. This chain's CDR3 is CASSQGPVLNEKLFF. CDR3 DNA sequence: TGTGCCAGCAGCCAAGGGCCTGTCCTTAATGAAAAACTGTTTTTT.

The sample holds one count of this clone. The chain carries TRBV18 and TRBJ1-2, with 11 positions matching TRBD1. CDR3 length: 17 residues. Unmatched junction bases numbered 10, after V lost 3 bases and J lost 4 bases. Germline V lookup: CDR1 KGHSH, CDR2 LQKENI. CDR3 nucleotides: TGTGCCAGCTCACCGCCACTAGGCGGGACAGGGGGCTATGGCTACACCTTC. Translation gives CASSPPLGGTGGYGYTF.

This chain uses TRBV7-2 with TRBJ2-1; TRBD2 might be the D (5 bases). The CDR3 consists of 15 residues. Germline V gene lookup returns CDR1 SGHTA and CDR2 FQGNSA. V was shortened by 1 base and J by 1 base, with 8 bases between the two germline ends. CDR3 DNA: TGTGCCAGCAGCTTAGGGACTCTTTCCTACAATGAGCAGTTCTTC. This sequence encodes CASSLGTLSYNEQFF.

This chain links TRBV7-2 with TRBJ2-5; weak D call: TRBD2 (5 bases). The CDR3 runs 14 residues. In germline, CDR1 is SGHTA, CDR2 FQGNSA. The V gene lost 5 bases and the J gene lost 2 bases, with 12 bases spanning the gap. The CDR3 loop is CASSLGLHQETQYF. CDR3 DNA sequence: TGTGCCAGCAGCCTTGGACTTCATCAAGAGACCCAGTACTTC.

The chain couples TRBV29-1 to TRBJ1-2; D gene unclear. The CDR3 consists of 11 residues. With 4 bases removed from V and 5 bases from J, the gap between germline ends came to 8 bases. Per germline, CDR1 SQVTM and CDR2 ANQGSEA. The CDR3 DNA follows: TGCAGCGTTGGAAACGGGTATGGCTACACCTTC. It encodes CSVGNGYGYTF.

The chain links TRBV9 to TRBJ2-3; 9 nucleotides match TRBD1. Looked up from germline, CDR1 is SGDLS and CDR2 is YYNGEE. The junction had 6 bases not matched to a gene; V was cut back by 3 bases and J by 4 bases. The length of the CDR3 is 15 residues. Here the CDR3 reads CASSEGQGRPDTQYF. CDR3 DNA sequence: TGTGCCAGCAGCGAGGGACAGGGCCGTCCAGATACGCAGTATTTT.

In its sample, this clone was seen once. The gene calls are TRBV5-1 and TRBJ1-6; no clear D. Germline loops: CDR1 SGHRS, CDR2 YFSETQ. The V gene lost 4 bases and the J gene lost 5 bases, with 4 bases spanning the gap. The CDR3 runs 12 residues. The DNA of the CDR3 is TGCGCCAGCAGCCAGGATAATTCACCCCTCCACTTT. Protein product: CASSQDNSPLHF.

The J gene is TRBJ2-7, the V gene TRBV9; 7 bases agree with TRBD1. The CDR3 loop spans 13 amino acids. V lost 4 bases to trimming and J lost 5 bases; unmatched junction nucleotides: 6. In germline, CDR1 is SGDLS, CDR2 YYNGEE. In nucleotides, the CDR3 is TGTGCCAGCAGCCGGGGACAGACTAACGAGCAGTACTTC. Encoded protein: CASSRGQTNEQYF.

The chain couples TRBV6-6 to TRBJ1-4, with D possibly matching TRBD1 (5 bases). Germline V CDR1 and CDR2: MNHNY, SVGAGI (reference sequence). The CDR3 is 14 residues long. Trimming shortened V by 8 bases and J by 3 bases, and 13 bases separated the two germline ends. The CDR3: CASRVTGANEKLFF. The CDR3 DNA reads as TGTGCCAGCCGTGTCACGGGGGCTAATGAAAAACTGTTTTTT.

The chain employs TRBV2 and TRBJ2-5; D not resolved. CDR1 is SNHLY, CDR2 FYNNEI, per germline. The germline V and J ends were trimmed by 6 bases and 5 bases, with 10 bases remaining between them. The length of the CDR3 is 12 residues. The CDR3 sequence is CASRLNEETQYF. The DNA of the CDR3 is TGTGCCAGCAGACTAAACGAGGAGACCCAGTACTTC.

The chain combines TRBV4-3 with TRBJ1-1, with unresolved D. Germline V gene lookup returns CDR1 LGHNA and CDR2 YSLEER. Trimming stripped 3 bases from V and 4 bases from J, with 27 bases between. The CDR3 loop spans 19 amino acids. This CDR3 is CASSQEPRTALWGGTEAFF. As DNA, the CDR3 is TGCGCCAGCAGCCAGGAACCTAGGACGGCTCTTTGGGGAGGCACTGAAGCTTTCTTT.

The rearrangement joins TRBV30 to TRBJ1-2; a weak D match, TRBD1 (6 bases). V lost 5 bases and J 0 bases, leaving 13 bases between the germline ends. Germline lookup yields CDR1 GTSNPN and CDR2 SVGIG (reference sequence). The CDR3 consists of 14 residues. CDR3 bases: TGTGCCTGGGCGTTGCGGGGGCCTAACTATGGCTACACCTTC. Its protein is CAWALRGPNYGYTF.

In the case of this clone: The same CDR3 is also encoded by other DNA sequences in this sample. This chain connects TRBV9 to TRBJ2-3; 15 positions agree with TRBD2. Germline values: CDR1 SGDLS, CDR2 YYNGEE. The CDR3 length is 17 residues. Losses at the gene ends were 0 bases for V and 5 bases for J; bases not matched to a gene: 4. The CDR3 DNA sequence: TGTGCCAGCAGCGTAGTGGGACTAGCGGGGGGAAGAGATACGCAGTATTTT. Protein: CASSVVGLAGGRDTQYF.

V usage is TRBV15 and J usage is TRBJ2-7, with D maybe TRBD1 (6 bases). V dropped 8 bases and J dropped 5 bases, with 10 bases sitting between them. CDR3 length equals 11 residues. The germline V gene has CDR1 LNHNV and CDR2 YYDKDF (reference sequence). The CDR3 nucleotides are TGTGCCACCGGGACACGACACGAGCAGTACTTC. Translated: CATGTRHEQYF.

The rearrangement joins TRBV6-2 or TRBV6-3 to TRBJ1-5, with 7 bases matching TRBD1. The CDR3 loop spans 13 amino acids. In germline, CDR1 is MNHEY, CDR2 SVGEGT. Trimming at V came to 5 bases and at J to 6 bases, leaving 4 bases not matched to a gene. The CDR3 DNA sequence: TGTGCCAGCAGTGACAGGGCTACTCAGCCCCAGCATTTT. Protein product: CASSDRATQPQHF.

The CDR3 sequence is CSVPSRASGNEQFF. CDR3 sequence (DNA): TGCAGCGTCCCCTCGAGGGCCTCGGGCAATGAGCAGTTCTTC. The rearrangement links TRBV29-1 to TRBJ2-1; a weak D match, TRBD2 (5 bases). Trimming removed 6 bases from V and 6 bases from J, with 18 bases in between. Per germline, CDR1 SQVTM and CDR2 ANQGSEA. The CDR3 length is 14 residues.

The chain is built from TRBV30 and TRBJ2-2; 7 bases line up with TRBD1. J lost 6 bases, V lost 2 bases, and 6 bases had no gene match. The CDR3 consists of 14 residues. Germline V CDR1 and CDR2: GTSNPN, SVGIG (reference sequence). The CDR3: CAWSRAGGSGELFF. The CDR3 DNA reads TGTGCCTGGAGTCGGGCAGGGGGATCCGGGGAGCTGTTTTTT.

The chain joins TRBV30 to TRBJ2-1; a weak D match, TRBD2 (6 bases). V was trimmed by 3 bases and J by 7 bases, leaving 7 bases between them. Germline V CDR1 and CDR2: GTSNPN, SVGIG (reference sequence). The CDR3 runs to 11 residues. The CDR3 sequence is CAWSGGNEQFF. The CDR3 DNA reads TGTGCCTGGAGCGGGGGAAATGAGCAGTTCTTC.

The chain joins TRBV2 to TRBJ1-1; 7 bases fit TRBD1. The CDR3 loop spans 15 amino acids. Per germline, CDR1 SNHLY and CDR2 FYNNEI. With 9 bases clipped from V and 4 bases from J, the junction kept 14 bases outside the gene matches. The CDR3 protein is CARKREGGWGTEAFF. In DNA, the CDR3 is TGTGCCAGAAAGAGGGAAGGGGGCTGGGGCACTGAAGCTTTCTTT.

This clone has more than one count but fewer than ten. This CDR3 is also generated by other DNA sequences in the sample. The J gene is TRBJ2-7, the V gene TRBV3-1 (or the pseudogene TRBV3-2); D is ambiguous. CDR1 LGHDT and CDR2 YNNKEL come from the germline V gene (reference sequence). This CDR3 has 12 residues. Trimming removed 5 bases at V and 0 bases at J, with 5 bases between. In nucleotides, the CDR3 is TGTGCCAGCAGCAGGAGCTCCTACGAGCAGTACTTC. It translates to CASSRSSYEQYF.

The chain links TRBV5-1 to TRBJ1-2; TRBD1 matches 7 bases. The CDR3 has 13 residues. Germline V gene sequence: CDR1 SGHRS, CDR2 YFSETQ. The trim removed 8 bases at V and 2 bases at J, leaving 6 bases unmatched. The DNA of the CDR3 is TGCGCCAGTTCTACAGGGGACAACTATGGCTACACCTTC. Translating it yields CASSTGDNYGYTF.

The gene calls are TRBV5-6 and TRBJ1-6; TRBD1 matches 11 bases. Germline CDR1 SGHDT, CDR2 YYEEEE. The CDR3 loop spans 15 amino acids. J lost 7 bases, V lost 4 bases, and 4 bases had no gene match. The CDR3 protein is CASSPRDRGNSPLHF. Written as DNA, the CDR3 is TGTGCCAGCAGCCCGAGGGACAGGGGGAATTCACCCCTCCACTTT. The full variable domain, its missing parts supplied by reference TRBV5-6 and TRBJ1-6, is DAGVTQSPTHLIKTRGQQVTLRCSPKSGHDTVSWYQQALGQGPQFIFQYYEEEERQRGNFPDRFSGHQFPNYSSELNVNALLLGDSALYLCASSPRDRGNSPLHFGNGTRLTVT.

The chain is built from TRBV19 and TRBJ1-3, with a weak D call TRBD1 (6 bases). CDR3 length: 16 amino acids. The germline CDR1 and CDR2 sequences are LNHDA and SQIVND (reference sequence). The V end was cut by 5 bases, the J end by 0 bases, with 14 bases between. CDR3 coding DNA: TGTGCCAGTAGTGGCAGGGGCCTCTACTCTGGAAACACCATATATTTT. Amino acid sequence: CASSGRGLYSGNTIYF.

V is TRBV13 and J is TRBJ1-1; D is ambiguous. V gave up 5 bases and J gave up 7 bases, with 17 bases separating them. Germline V gives CDR1 PRHDT, CDR2 FYEKMQ (reference sequence). There are 14 residues in the CDR3. The CDR3 DNA reads TGTGCCAGCAGCACGCAACGGCCACGGGTTGAAGCTTTCTTT. Residues: CASSTQRPRVEAFF.

This clone was seen only a few times. The chain carries TRBV3-1 (or the pseudogene TRBV3-2) and TRBJ1-5, with D uncertain. Germline CDR1 LGHDT, CDR2 YNNKEL (reference sequence). V lost 1 base to trimming and J lost 6 bases, with 7 bases between them. CDR3 length equals 13 residues. The CDR3 spells CASSQGISQPQHF. In nucleotides, the CDR3 is TGTGCCAGCAGCCAAGGTATTAGTCAGCCCCAGCATTTT.

The chain joins TRBV18 to TRBJ1-4; TRBD1 agrees at 7 bases. V shed 6 bases, J shed 8 bases, and the junction held 6 bases outside the gene matches. Germline CDR1 KGHSH, CDR2 LQKENI. The CDR3 has 13 amino acids. The CDR3 protein is CASSRTGEEKLFF. CDR3 in DNA: TGTGCCAGCTCTCGTACAGGGGAAGAAAAACTGTTTTTT.